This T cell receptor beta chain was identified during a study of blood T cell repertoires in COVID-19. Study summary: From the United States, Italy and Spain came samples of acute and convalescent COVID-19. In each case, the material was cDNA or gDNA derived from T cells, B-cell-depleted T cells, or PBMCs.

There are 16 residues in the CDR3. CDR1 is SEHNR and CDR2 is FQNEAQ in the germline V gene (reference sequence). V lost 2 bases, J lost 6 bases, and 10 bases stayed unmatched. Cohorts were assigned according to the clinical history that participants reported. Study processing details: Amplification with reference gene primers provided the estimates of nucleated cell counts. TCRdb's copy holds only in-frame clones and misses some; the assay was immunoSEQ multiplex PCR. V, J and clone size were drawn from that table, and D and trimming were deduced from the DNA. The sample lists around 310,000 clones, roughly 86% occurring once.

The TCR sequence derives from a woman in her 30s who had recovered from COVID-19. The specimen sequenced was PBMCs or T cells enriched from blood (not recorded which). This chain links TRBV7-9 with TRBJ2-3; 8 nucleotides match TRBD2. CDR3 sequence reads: CASSLRAGVSTDTQYF. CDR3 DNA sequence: TGTGCCAGCAGCTTAAGAGCGGGAGTAAGTACGGATACGCAGTATTTT. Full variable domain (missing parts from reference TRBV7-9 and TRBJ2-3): DTGVSQNPRHKITKRGQNVTFRCDPISEHNRLYWYRQTLGQGPEFLTYFQNEAQLEKSRLLSDRFSAERPKGSFSTLEIQRTEQGDSAMYLCASSLRAGVSTDTQYFGPGTRLTVL.